A single sample gave rise to the 26 T cell receptor beta chains below, sequenced in a study of CD8 T cells in ankylosing spondylitis. Study conclusions and caveats: Within ankylosing spondylitis blood, a TCR beta motif made up of roughly eight highly homologous variants appeared to be characteristic.

Their target antigens are unknown. TCRdb itself ran the 5' RACE reads through MiXCR, one entry per CDR3 protein. The data contain some 840,000 distinct CDR3 sequences, about 11% of them singletons. Sequencing was carried out using blood, either unsorted or a sorted T cell fraction (not recorded which). These receptors all stem from a male donor with ankylosing spondylitis.

This clonotype was detected a few times. The genes are TRBV5-1 and TRBJ2-2; possibly TRBD1 for D (6 bases). V was shortened by 2 bases and J by 0 bases, with 8 bases between the two germline ends. The CDR3 extends over 15 amino acids. Germline V gene lookup returns CDR1 SGHRS and CDR2 YFSETQ. The CDR3 spells CASSFQGSNTGELFF. DNA for the CDR3: TGCGCCAGCAGCTTTCAGGGGTCGAACACCGGGGAGCTGTTTTTT.

This clonotype appeared many times. The CDR3 DNA reads TGCAGTGCTGGACCACGGACTAGCGGTAGGCGTGAGCAGTTCTTC. It is translated as CSAGPRTSGRREQFF. This sequence joins TRBV20-1 and TRBJ2-1, with 10 bases that match TRBD2. V was pared by 5 bases and J by 9 bases, with 13 bases of the junction left unmatched. Germline values: CDR1 DFQATT, CDR2 SNEGSKA (reference sequence). The CDR3 runs 15 residues.

This clonotype came up many times. The chain uses TRBV20-1 and TRBJ2-5; 12 nucleotides line up with TRBD1. This CDR3 spans 13 amino acids. Germline V gene data show CDR1 as DFQATT and CDR2 as SNEGSKA (reference sequence). Germline trimming cut 5 bases from V and 5 bases from J; bases unmatched to any gene: 3. CDR3 in amino acids: CSAGTGGRETQYF. The DNA of the CDR3 is TGCAGTGCTGGGACAGGGGGCCGGGAGACCCAGTACTTC.

V usage is TRBV7-2 and J usage is TRBJ2-7, with a weak D call TRBD1 (5 bases). Germline lookup yields CDR1 SGHTA and CDR2 FQGNSA. The CDR3 length is 16 residues. Trimming left V 5 bases short and J 1 base short, with 18 bases between. This CDR3 is CASSPQGRHTSYEQYF. The CDR3 DNA reads as TGTGCCAGCAGCCCCCAGGGCCGTCACACTTCCTACGAGCAGTACTTC.

This clonotype was counted only a few times. The chain uses TRBV6-1 and TRBJ2-1; D might be TRBD1 or TRBD2, each matching 5 bases. The V gene's germline CDR1 is MNHNS and CDR2 SASEGT. This CDR3 comprises 15 residues. With 4 bases removed from V and 9 bases from J, the gap between germline ends came to 19 bases. The CDR3 DNA is TGTGCCAGCAGTGGTCGGGGCTACCCGGACGGTGAGCAGTTCTTC. It specifies CASSGRGYPDGEQFF.

This clonotype came up a few times. The chain recombines TRBV20-1 with TRBJ1-4; D gene uncertain. The germline CDR1 and CDR2 sequences are DFQATT and SNEGSKA (reference sequence). The CDR3 is 13 residues long. Trimming took off 6 bases at V and 8 bases at J, with 16 bases between the two ends. Here the CDR3 reads CSARLSGREKLFF. The CDR3 DNA sequence: TGCAGTGCCCGGTTATCAGGCCGGGAAAAACTGTTTTTT.

The rearrangement joins TRBV20-1 to TRBJ2-4; possibly TRBD2 for D (7 bases). In germline, CDR1 is DFQATT, CDR2 SNEGSKA (reference sequence). The ends were cut back, 7 bases at V and 0 bases at J, with 16 bases in the middle. The CDR3 spans 15 residues. CDR3 residues: CSVVRGGLAKNIQYF. The CDR3 DNA reads as TGCAGTGTCGTAAGGGGGGGGCTAGCCAAAAACATTCAGTACTTC.

The chain joins TRBV5-1 to TRBJ1-6, with 10 bases identical to TRBD1. This CDR3 has 18 amino acids. From germline, CDR1 is SGHRS and CDR2 YFSETQ. Germline trimming cut 5 bases from V and 2 bases from J; bases unmatched to any gene: 10. The CDR3 here is CASRSGTGERTYNSPLHF. The CDR3 region has the DNA TGCGCCAGCAGATCCGGGACAGGGGAGAGGACCTATAATTCACCCCTCCACTTT.

This clonotype occurred a few times. In DNA form, the CDR3 reads TGTGCCAGCAGTCGAAAAGGGCCCGACACTGAAGCTTTCTTT. Translated, it gives CASSRKGPDTEAFF. The chain uses TRBV27 and TRBJ1-1, with unresolved D. Per germline, CDR1 MNHEY and CDR2 SMNVEV (reference sequence). This CDR3 comprises 14 residues. Trimming shortened V by 5 bases and J by 3 bases, and 13 bases separated the two germline ends.

The V and J genes are TRBV20-1 and TRBJ1-1; D perhaps matches TRBD1 (6 bases). Germline assignment: CDR1 DFQATT and CDR2 SNEGSKA (reference sequence). The CDR3 is 13 amino acids. V was clipped by 0 bases and J by 4 bases, with 9 bases between them. CDR3 residues: CSAREGALTEAFF. The DNA of the CDR3 is TGCAGTGCTAGAGAGGGGGCCCTCACTGAAGCTTTCTTT.

This clonotype was detected a few times. This rearrangement joins TRBV7-2 to TRBJ2-2; 7 nucleotides match TRBD1. The germline V gene encodes CDR1 SGHTA and CDR2 FQGNSA. With V trimmed by 7 bases and J by 5 bases, 4 bases remained unmatched. This CDR3 region has 13 residues. The CDR3: CASKNRGTGELFF. As DNA, the CDR3 is TGTGCCAGCAAAAACAGGGGAACCGGGGAGCTGTTTTTT.

This clonotype was seen a few times. The chain couples TRBV15 to TRBJ2-1; possibly TRBD1 or TRBD2 for D (5 bases each). V was clipped by 2 bases and J by 4 bases, with 12 bases between them. CDR3 length: 15 residues. In germline, CDR1 is LNHNV, CDR2 YYDKDF (reference sequence). In DNA form, the CDR3 reads TGTGCCACCAGCAGAACCAGGGACCAGTACAATGAGCAGTTCTTC. Translated, it gives CATSRTRDQYNEQFF.

There are many counts of this clonotype. The rearrangement uses TRBV20-1 and TRBJ1-2, with D tentatively TRBD1 (5 bases). The V and J ends lost 7 bases and 3 bases respectively, with 15 bases between them. The CDR3 has 13 amino acids. CDR1 and CDR2 from the germline V gene are DFQATT and SNEGSKA (reference sequence). The CDR3: CSGEGQVYYGYTF. CDR3 nucleotides: TGCAGTGGAGAGGGGCAGGTATACTATGGCTACACCTTC.

The table lists this clonotype with many counts. The rearrangement joins TRBV9 to TRBJ1-5; 9 nucleotides line up with TRBD1. The length of the CDR3 is 15 residues. Germline lookup yields CDR1 SGDLS and CDR2 YYNGEE. V lost 7 bases and J lost 5; bases outside the gene matches: 10. This chain's CDR3 is CASLGDRVEHQPQHF. CDR3 DNA: TGTGCCAGCCTCGGGGACAGGGTAGAGCATCAGCCCCAGCATTTT.

This clonotype was seen only a few times. V and J are TRBV12-3 or TRBV12-4 and TRBJ1-4; D is unclear. The CDR3 loop spans 13 amino acids. V was shortened by 9 bases and J by 4 bases, with 12 bases between the two germline ends. This chain's CDR3 is CASGGFNNEKLFF. The CDR3 coding sequence is TGTGCCAGTGGCGGGTTTAATAATGAAAAACTGTTTTTT.

This chain joins TRBV5-1 and TRBJ2-1; 12 nucleotides match TRBD2. CDR1 SGHRS and CDR2 YFSETQ come from the germline V gene. With V trimmed by 4 bases and J by 4 bases, 6 bases remained unmatched. The CDR3 runs 16 residues. CDR3: CASSRLAGDSYNEQFF. CDR3 nucleotide sequence: TGCGCCAGCAGCCGACTAGCGGGAGATTCTTACAATGAGCAGTTCTTC. Full variable domain (outside the CDR3, taken from reference TRBV5-1 and TRBJ2-1): KAGVTQTPRYLIKTRGQQVTLSCSPISGHRSVSWYQQTPGQGLQFLFEYFSETQRNKGNFPGRFSGRQFSNSRSEMNVSTLELGDSALYLCASSRLAGDSYNEQFFGPGTRLTVL.

This clonotype came up many times. The CDR3 sequence is CSVGRIEEETQYF. Written as DNA, the CDR3 is TGCAGCGTTGGCCGTATAGAGGAAGAGACCCAGTACTTC. The V call is TRBV29-1, the J call TRBJ2-5; unclear D gene. This CDR3 comprises 13 residues. CDR1 SQVTM and CDR2 ANQGSEA come from the germline V gene. V lost 4 bases to trimming and J lost 3 bases, with 12 bases between them.

This rearrangement joins TRBV7-2 to TRBJ2-1, with 7 bases lining up with TRBD2. J gave up 9 bases and V 1 base, and 12 bases lay outside the gene matches. Per the germline V gene, CDR1 is SGHTA and CDR2 is FQGNSA. The CDR3 extends over 16 amino acids. The CDR3 loop is CASSLVGGSGSGEQFF. The DNA of the CDR3 is TGTGCCAGCAGCTTAGTAGGCGGGAGTGGGTCCGGTGAGCAGTTCTTC.

The V call is TRBV11-2, the J call TRBJ2-3; 7 bases line up with TRBD2. Germline-derived CDR1 and CDR2 are SGHAT and FQNNGV. The CDR3 covers 15 residues. V dropped 6 bases and J dropped 2; count of bases not matched to a gene: 8. The CDR3 DNA sequence: TGTGCCAGCAGTCTGAGCGGGGTGTACACAGATACGCAGTATTTT. As protein: CASSLSGVYTDTQYF.

In this sample, this clonotype turned up many times. The rearrangement links TRBV15 to TRBJ2-7; D gene unclear. Trimming stripped 5 bases from V and 0 bases from J, with 8 bases between. Germline CDR1 and CDR2: LNHNV and YYDKDF (reference sequence). This CDR3 contains 13 residues. The CDR3 sequence is CATSEGFSYEQYF. The CDR3 region has the DNA TGTGCCACCAGCGAAGGGTTCTCCTACGAGCAGTACTTC.

This clonotype was counted only a few times. The rearrangement joins TRBV9 to TRBJ2-3, with 14 bases identical to TRBD2. This CDR3 has 16 amino acids. Germline V CDR1 and CDR2: SGDLS, YYNGEE. J gave up 5 bases and V 4 bases, and 6 bases lay outside the gene matches. CDR3 nucleotides: TGTGCCAGCAGCCCGGGACTAGCGGGAGCAGGAGATACGCAGTATTTT. Translated: CASSPGLAGAGDTQYF.

This clonotype came up many times. The chain employs TRBV29-1 and TRBJ1-5; 8 nucleotides align to TRBD1. Trimming cost V 6 bases and J 7 bases; bases outside gene matches: 14. The CDR3 is 15 residues long. Germline values: CDR1 SQVTM, CDR2 ANQGSEA. The CDR3 here is CSVTLQTGDNQPQHF. In DNA, the CDR3 is TGCAGCGTCACCCTCCAGACAGGGGATAACCAGCCCCAGCATTTT. The whole variable domain, remainder taken from reference TRBV29-1 and TRBJ1-5, is SAVISQKPSRDICQRGTSLTIQCQVDSQVTMMFWYRQQPGQSLTLIATANQGSEATYESGFVIDKFPISRPNLTFSTLTVSNMSPEDSSIYLCSVTLQTGDNQPQHFGDGTRLSIL.

V usage is TRBV20-1 and J usage is TRBJ2-1; 12 nucleotides agree with TRBD2. The CDR3 extends over 15 amino acids. Germline V gene lookup returns CDR1 DFQATT and CDR2 SNEGSKA (reference sequence). V trimming: 5 bases; J trimming: 8 bases; junction bases outside the gene matches: 10. CDR3 amino acids: CSAFPTSGGTDEQFF. In nucleotides, the CDR3 is TGCAGTGCTTTCCCGACTAGCGGGGGCACCGATGAGCAGTTCTTC.

This clonotype occurred many times. This chain uses TRBV6-5 with TRBJ2-2; 8 bases fit TRBD1. J lost 5 bases, V lost 4 bases, and 6 bases had no gene match. This CDR3 has 15 residues. CDR1 and CDR2 (germline): MNHEY, SVGAGI. The CDR3 loop reads CASSFDRGKTGELFF. The CDR3 DNA follows: TGTGCCAGCAGTTTCGACAGGGGAAAAACCGGGGAGCTGTTTTTT.

This clonotype was observed a single time. The chain links TRBV14 to TRBJ2-6; D call uncertain. Looked up from germline, CDR1 is SGHDN and CDR2 is FVKESK. This CDR3 has 17 residues. The V end lost 0 bases, the J end lost 2 bases, and 11 bases lay between the germline ends. The chain's CDR3 is CASSQDILGAGANVLTF. DNA for the CDR3: TGTGCCAGCAGCCAAGATATTCTAGGAGCTGGGGCCAACGTCCTGACTTTC.

The rearrangement uses TRBV6-6 and TRBJ2-7, with D possibly being TRBD2 (5 bases). The germline CDR1 and CDR2 sequences are MNHNY and SVGAGI (reference sequence). The V end lost 10 bases, the J end lost 0 bases, and 13 bases lay between the germline ends. The CDR3 length is 13 residues. The CDR3 region has the DNA TGTGCCACGTCCCGGGGAAGCTCCTACGAGCAGTACTTC. Its protein product is CATSRGSSYEQYF.